This TCR beta chain was identified in a study of cytomegalovirus exposure and HLA in healthy donors. In the PCR, 60 Vbeta and 13 Jbeta primers were used. TCRdb keeps only in-frame clones here, not all; method: immunoSEQ multiplex PCR. The repertoire includes 100,000 to 150,000 clones, roughly 82% of them detected once, and about 11% sits in the top ten. The CDR3 is made up of 13 amino acids. In germline, CDR1 is SNHLY, CDR2 FYNNEI. J gave up 10 bases and V 6 bases, and 9 bases lay outside the gene matches. The study, taken as a whole, reports: The study put 150 to 200 TCR beta chains on its list as cytomegalovirus-associated.

Regarding this clone: Its antigen remains unidentified.

The chain employs TRBV2 and TRBJ2-1; TRBD2 aligns across 7 bases. This TCR came from a male donor in good health and CMV-seropositive. The sequenced sample was PBMCs. This CDR3 reads CASRRGTTQEQFF. The CDR3 DNA is TGTGCCAGCAGGAGAGGGACTACTCAAGAGCAGTTCTTC.